These 5 T cell receptor beta chains were sequenced from one sample in a study of T cells in Graves' hyperthyroidism and ophthalmopathy. RNA transcripts provided the source from which TCR beta CDR3 regions were amplified. A first-round RT-PCR of the TCR CDR3 used the HTBI primer set. TCRdb recomputed calls from the multiplex PCR reads with MiXCR, one row per CDR3 protein. The table lists approximately 630,000 distinct CDR3 sequences, around 15% of them singletons, with 3.8% in the top ten. Input material: blood. The receptors here all came from a woman younger than 45 with Graves' hyperthyroidism.

This clonotype was picked up many times. J is TRBJ2-1 and V is TRBV28; TRBD2 matches at 13 bases. CDR3 length: 15 amino acids. Per germline, CDR1 MDHEN and CDR2 SYDVKM. Trimming took 3 bases from V and 8 from J; bases not matched to a gene: 4. CDR3 in amino acids: CASSFVTSGRHEQFF. CDR3 coding DNA: TGTGCCAGCAGTTTCGTGACTAGCGGGAGGCATGAGCAGTTCTTC.

This clonotype has at least ten counts. The J gene is TRBJ1-4, the V gene TRBV2, with D tentatively TRBD1 (6 bases). Trimming pared 5 bases from V and 6 bases from J, leaving 22 bases between. The CDR3 consists of 17 residues. The germline CDR1 and CDR2 sequences are SNHLY and FYNNEI. In DNA, the CDR3 is TGTGCCAGCAGTCCCCTAAGAGACAGGATTCGCGATGAAAAACTGTTTTTT. Protein product: CASSPLRDRIRDEKLFF.

This clonotype was counted at least ten times. The chain carries TRBV28 and TRBJ2-3, with 11 bases lining up with TRBD1. Germline CDR1 is MDHEN and CDR2 is SYDVKM. With 6 bases clipped from V and 6 bases from J, the junction kept 8 bases outside the gene matches. CDR3 length: 15 amino acids. CDR3 sequence: CASSTGTGGADTQYF. In DNA form, the CDR3 reads TGTGCCAGCAGCACCGGGACAGGGGGTGCGGATACGCAGTATTTT.

This clonotype has a count of ten or more. The J gene is TRBJ1-1, the V gene TRBV28; TRBD1 might be the D (6 bases). Trimming removed 6 bases from V and 1 base from J, with 12 bases in between. Germline lookup yields CDR1 MDHEN and CDR2 SYDVKM. The CDR3 length is 14 residues. In DNA form, the CDR3 reads TGTGCCAGCAGGGGAACACAGGGGAACACTGAAGCTTTCTTT. It is translated as CASRGTQGNTEAFF.

The chain's CDR3 is CASSWYDGNYEQYF. The CDR3 DNA reads TGTGCCAGCAGCTGGTATGACGGGAACTACGAGCAGTACTTC. The chain recombines TRBV5-6 with TRBJ2-7; tentative D call: TRBD2 (5 bases). With 3 bases removed from V and 3 bases from J, the gap between germline ends came to 13 bases. Per germline, CDR1 SGHDT and CDR2 YYEEEE. This CDR3 contains 14 residues.